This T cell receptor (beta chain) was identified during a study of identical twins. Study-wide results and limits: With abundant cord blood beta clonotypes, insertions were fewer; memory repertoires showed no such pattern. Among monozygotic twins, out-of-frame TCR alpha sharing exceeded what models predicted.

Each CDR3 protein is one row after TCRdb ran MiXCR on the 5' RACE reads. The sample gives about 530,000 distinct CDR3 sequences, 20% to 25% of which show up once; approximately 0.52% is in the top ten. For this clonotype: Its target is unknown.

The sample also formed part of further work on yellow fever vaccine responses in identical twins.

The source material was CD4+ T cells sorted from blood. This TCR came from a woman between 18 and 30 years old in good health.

CDR3 residues: CSAKTSGGPGDTQYF. The CDR3 nucleotides read TGCAGCGCTAAGACTAGCGGGGGTCCGGGAGATACGCAGTATTTT. The chain has TRBV29-1 and TRBJ2-3; 12 bases map to TRBD2. The CDR3 runs 15 residues. The germline V gene has CDR1 SQVTM and CDR2 ANQGSEA. V lost 7 bases to trimming and J lost 5 bases; unmatched junction nucleotides: 10.